This TCR beta chain was recovered during a study of T-cell memory formation after mild COVID-19. UMIs and sample barcodes were carried by the TCR alpha and TCR beta cDNA libraries that 5'RACE produced using constant-segment primers. TCRdb independently ran MiXCR on the 5' RACE reads; one entry per CDR3 protein. This table holds under 110,000 distinct CDR3 sequences, 9.5% to 15% found once. As for this clonotype: Its antigen is currently unknown.

The study's findings and limits: Memory sampled before infection contained some responding clones, suggesting cross-reactive memory joined.

Material: PBMCs or a T cell subset sorted from them (not recorded which). The source is an adult woman who had mild COVID-19 (a few samples of this study predate the infection). Cell type and time point are not known.

In nucleotides, the CDR3 is TGTGCCAGCAAACGGGGGCTAGGCAATCAGCCCCAGCATTTT. The encoded protein is CASKRGLGNQPQHF. The chain joins TRBV2 to TRBJ1-5; D possibly corresponds to TRBD1 (6 bases). Deletions cut 7 bases from V and 2 bases from J, with 12 bases between. Germline CDR1 and CDR2: SNHLY and FYNNEI. This CDR3 region has 14 residues. Complete variable domain (other parts from reference TRBV2 and TRBJ1-5): EPEVTQTPSHQVTQMGQEVILRCVPISNHLYFYWYRQILGQKVEFLVSFYNNEISEKSEIFDDQFSVERPDGSNFTLKIRSTKLEDSAMYFCASKRGLGNQPQHFGDGTRLSIL.